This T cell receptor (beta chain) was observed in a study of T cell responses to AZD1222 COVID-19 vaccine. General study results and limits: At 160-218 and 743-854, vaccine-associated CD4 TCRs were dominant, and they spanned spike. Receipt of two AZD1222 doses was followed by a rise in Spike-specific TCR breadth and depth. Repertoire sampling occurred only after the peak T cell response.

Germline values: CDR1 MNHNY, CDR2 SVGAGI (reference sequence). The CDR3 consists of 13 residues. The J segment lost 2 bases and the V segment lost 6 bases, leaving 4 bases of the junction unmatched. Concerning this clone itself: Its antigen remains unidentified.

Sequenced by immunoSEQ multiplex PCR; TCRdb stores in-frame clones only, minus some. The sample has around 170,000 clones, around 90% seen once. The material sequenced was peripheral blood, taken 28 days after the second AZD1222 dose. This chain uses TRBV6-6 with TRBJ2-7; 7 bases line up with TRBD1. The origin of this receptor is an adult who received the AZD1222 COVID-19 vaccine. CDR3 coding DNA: TGTGCCAGCAGCGGACAGGTACCCTACGAGCAGTACTTC. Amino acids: CASSGQVPYEQYF.